The rows below give T cell receptor beta chains drawn from one sample of a study of post-analysis software for immune sequencing data. TCRdb itself ran the PCR reads through MiXCR, one entry per CDR3 protein. The sample records hundreds of thousands of distinct CDR3 sequences, less than 35% being singletons. The specimen was blood. The receptors originated from a girl aged 10 to 17 with multiple sclerosis. The CDR3 runs from the conserved cysteine through the conserved F or W. A D gene is named only where the DNA matches it firmly. The listing skips clone size in some rows; elsewhere it reads once, few, many or a size class.

cdr3_nt,cdr3_aa,v_call,j_call,d_call,clone_size
TGTGCCAGCAGCCAAGACAGAAAAAACATTCAGTACTTC,CASSQDRKNIQYF,TRBV7-6,TRBJ2-4,-,few
TGCAGTGCTAGAGGGTTCGGGGGGGGCACTAATGAGCAGTTCTTC,CSARGFGGGTNEQFF,TRBV20-1,TRBJ2-1,TRBD2,many
TGCGCCAGCAGCCATCTCCCGGCCTCTGGGGCCAACGTCCCGACTTTC,CASSHLPASGANVPTF,TRBV4-1,TRBJ2-6,-,few
TGTGCCAGCACTCCGTCGGGTTTCAACACTGAAGCTTTCTTT,CASTPSGFNTEAFF,TRBV5-6,TRBJ1-1,-,-
TGTGCCAGCAGCCAAGATCTCCGGGAGGGAGAGACCCAGTACTTC,CASSQDLREGETQYF,TRBV3-1,TRBJ2-5,TRBD2,-
TGTGCCAGCAGCTTAGGGGGGTCGATGGGGAGGGTCGATGAGCAGTTCTTC,CASSLGGSMGRVDEQFF,TRBV11-2,TRBJ2-1,TRBD2,-
TGTGCCAGCAGTTTGGAAGGCCTAAGGAATCAGCCCCAGCATTTT,CASSLEGLRNQPQHF,TRBV27,TRBJ1-5,-,once
TGCAGTGCTAGAAAAGGACAGAGCAATCAGCCCCAGCATTTT,CSARKGQSNQPQHF,TRBV20-1,TRBJ1-5,-,few
TGTGCCAGCAGCAACAGGAACACTGAAGCTTTCTTT,CASSNRNTEAFF,TRBV11-2,TRBJ1-1,-,-
TGTGCCAGCAGTGCTAGCGGGGGGGGTGGGACCCAGTACTTC,CASSASGGGGTQYF,TRBV12-3/TRBV12-4,TRBJ2-5,TRBD2,few
TGCAGCGTGGCACCGGGCCGCGGAGAAAAACTGTTTTTT,CSVAPGRGEKLFF,TRBV29-1,TRBJ1-4,-,-
TGTGCCAGCGGTGAATTCGGTGGATTAGCCAAAAACATTCAGTACTTC,CASGEFGGLAKNIQYF,TRBV2,TRBJ2-4,-,-
TGCAGCGTTGAACGGGCGGAGGGCTACACCTTC,CSVERAEGYTF,TRBV29-1,TRBJ1-2,-,-
TGTGCCAGCAGTTACGGACCGGATCAAGGTCGAGATACGCAGTATTTT,CASSYGPDQGRDTQYF,TRBV6-2/TRBV6-3,TRBJ2-3,-,-
TGTGCCAGCAGTGAAGCGGTGTGGGGGGCCAAAAACATTCAGTACTTC,CASSEAVWGAKNIQYF,TRBV6-1,TRBJ2-4,-,-
TGCGCCAGCAGCTTAGATTCTAGCGGGAGGGCCCGGTACTTC,CASSLDSSGRARYF,TRBV7-2,TRBJ2-5,TRBD2,once
TGCGCCAGCAGCTCATGGGACAGGGGCCTAAACTACGAGCAGTACTTC,CASSSWDRGLNYEQYF,TRBV5-1,TRBJ2-7,TRBD1,few
TGTGCCAGCAGCTCCCCATCATCCGGGCACCGGTACTACGAGCAGTACTTC,CASSSPSSGHRYYEQYF,TRBV11-2,TRBJ2-7,-,few
TGCAGTGCTTTAAACAGGGGGTTAGATACGCAGTATTTT,CSALNRGLDTQYF,TRBV20-1,TRBJ2-3,TRBD1,-
TGCGCCAGCAGCCAAGATTTCGGCCACCTGGGCACTGAAGCTTTCTTT,CASSQDFGHLGTEAFF,TRBV4-1,TRBJ1-1,-,-
TGCAGTGCTAGAGAGAGATTAACCTACGAGCAGTACTTC,CSARERLTYEQYF,TRBV20-1,TRBJ2-7,-,-
TGTGCCAGCTCACCACTGGGTTTGGGGACCCACTACAATGAGCAGTTCTTC,CASSPLGLGTHYNEQFF,TRBV18,TRBJ2-1,-,few
TGTGCCAGCAGCCGAGAACTCTCTGGGGCCAACGTCCTGACTTTC,CASSRELSGANVLTF,TRBV4-2,TRBJ2-6,-,-
TGCAGTGCTAGAGATAGCGGGCCCCCCTATGACACCTTC,CSARDSGPPYDTF,TRBV20-1,TRBJ1-2,-,-
TGTGCCAGCAGTACCGACAGGGCGGACACTGAAGCTTTCTTT,CASSTDRADTEAFF,TRBV28,TRBJ1-1,TRBD1,-
TGTGCCAGCAGTCCGACCCCCCGCGGGGGGACCACAGATACGCAGTATTTT,CASSPTPRGGTTDTQYF,TRBV27,TRBJ2-3,TRBD2,-
TGTGCCAGCAGTCTAAATCGGGGGAACCTCTACGATGAGCAGTTCTTC,CASSLNRGNLYDEQFF,TRBV5-5,TRBJ2-1,-,-
TGTGCCAGCAGTTCCGACGGACTCACCCAGTACGAGCAGTACTTC,CASSSDGLTQYEQYF,TRBV28,TRBJ2-7,-,few
TGCAGTGCGCAGGAAGAGAACACTGAAGCTTTCTTT,CSAQEENTEAFF,TRBV20-1,TRBJ1-1,-,few
TGTGCCAGCAGTAAGGGACTAGCGGGCACAGATACGCAGTATTTT,CASSKGLAGTDTQYF,TRBV6-2/TRBV6-3,TRBJ2-3,TRBD2,-
TGCGCCAGCAGCTTGGCCGCCGTGGGGACCATGAACACTGAAGCTTTCTTT,CASSLAAVGTMNTEAFF,TRBV5-1,TRBJ1-1,-,-
TGCAGCGTTGGAGCAGGGAATGATGGCTACACCTTC,CSVGAGNDGYTF,TRBV29-1,TRBJ1-2,-,-
TGCAGCGTTTGGACAGGGGGCGATGAGCAGTTCTTC,CSVWTGGDEQFF,TRBV29-1,TRBJ2-1,TRBD1,many
TGCAGTGCTAGTCACGGGGGACGCGAAAAACTGTTTTTT,CSASHGGREKLFF,TRBV20-1,TRBJ1-4,-,-
TGTGCCAGCGGGGGCCAGCGGGAGACCCAGTACTTC,CASGGQRETQYF,TRBV12-3/TRBV12-4,TRBJ2-5,-,-
TGTGCCACCAGTGATTCCGGGACTAGCGGGAGGGGGTTGTACAATGAGCAGTTCTTC,CATSDSGTSGRGLYNEQFF,TRBV24-1,TRBJ2-1,TRBD2,-
TGTGCCAGCAGCTCGGCTAGCGGGAGGAGCACAGATACGCAGTATTTT,CASSSASGRSTDTQYF,TRBV3-1,TRBJ2-3,TRBD2,few
TGCAGTGCCCCGGGACTAGCGGGTTCCTACAATGAGCAGTTCTTC,CSAPGLAGSYNEQFF,TRBV20-1,TRBJ2-1,TRBD2,-
TGTGCCAGCAGTCAAGGCGGGGGGGTCTCCTACAATGAGCAGTTCTTC,CASSQGGGVSYNEQFF,TRBV3-1,TRBJ2-1,TRBD2,few
TGTGCCAGCAGCAGCTTTGGTGTAGGGGGCACAGAGACCCAGTACTTC,CASSSFGVGGTETQYF,TRBV5-5,TRBJ2-5,TRBD1,-